This T cell receptor beta chain was captured in a study of OX40 agonist ivuxolimab in advanced cancers. Method: immunoSEQ multiplex PCR; TCRdb's copy keeps in-frame clones and lacks some. This sample carries tens of thousands of clones, 86% of them seen once, and the ten largest clones take under 4.5%. Patients with autoimmune history or systemic immunosuppression were excluded. The V end lost 7 bases, the J end lost 8 bases, and 15 bases lay between the germline ends. Germline V CDR1 and CDR2: SQVTM, ANQGSEA. The CDR3 length is 13 residues. The clonotype was recovered from an adult with an advanced solid tumor such as melanoma, head and neck, liver or kidney cancer. Material: CD4+ or CD8+ T cells sorted from blood, obtained in a trial of the OX40 agonist ivuxolimab. This rearrangement joins TRBV29-1 to TRBJ1-6; unclear D gene. CDR3 region: CSAGRGRDSPLHF. The CDR3 DNA sequence: TGCAGCGCCGGGAGAGGACGGGATTCACCCCTCCACTTT.